Below are 4 T cell receptor beta chains sequenced from a single sample in a study of siplizumab effects on memory and regulatory T cells. Data came from immunoSEQ multiplex PCR; TCRdb stores just in-frame clones and leaves some out. Here the sample spans over 80,000 clones, about nine tenths being singletons. Sequencing was done on a sample of Tregs sorted from blood. The receptor set was obtained from a human donor in good health.

This chain links TRBV7-3 with TRBJ2-7; TRBD1 aligns across 9 bases. V lost 2 bases to trimming and J lost 5 bases; unmatched junction nucleotides: 7. Germline loops: CDR1 SGHTA, CDR2 FQGTGA. The CDR3 spans 15 residues. CDR3 sequence reads: CASSLGGTGIHEQYF. The CDR3 DNA reads as TGTGCCAGCAGCTTAGGTGGGACAGGGATCCACGAGCAGTACTTC.

This chain connects TRBV19 to TRBJ1-5; possibly TRBD1 for D (6 bases). V was shortened by 0 bases and J by 7 bases, with 16 bases between the two germline ends. Germline lookup yields CDR1 LNHDA and CDR2 SQIVND (reference sequence). This CDR3 has 16 amino acids. CDR3 DNA: TGTGCCAGTAGTATAGATCTGGGGGCAGGGAACCAGCCCCAGCATTTT. Encoded protein: CASSIDLGAGNQPQHF.

The CDR3 DNA reads TGTGCCAGCACCGGACACAACTATGGCTACACCTTC. Its protein is CASTGHNYGYTF. The chain employs TRBV7-9 and TRBJ1-2, with D tentatively TRBD1 (5 bases). Trimming removed 7 bases from V and 2 bases from J, with 8 bases in between. Germline V gene lookup returns CDR1 SEHNR and CDR2 FQNEAQ (reference sequence). CDR3 size: 12 residues.

The genes are TRBV6-6 and TRBJ1-2; 7 bases align to TRBD1. J gave up 6 bases and V 0 bases, and 4 bases lay outside the gene matches. Germline V gene sequence: CDR1 MNHNY, CDR2 SVGAGI (reference sequence). The CDR3 covers 14 residues. CDR3 sequence (DNA): TGTGCCAGCAGTTACTCTGACAGGGCCAATGGCTACACCTTC. It encodes CASSYSDRANGYTF.